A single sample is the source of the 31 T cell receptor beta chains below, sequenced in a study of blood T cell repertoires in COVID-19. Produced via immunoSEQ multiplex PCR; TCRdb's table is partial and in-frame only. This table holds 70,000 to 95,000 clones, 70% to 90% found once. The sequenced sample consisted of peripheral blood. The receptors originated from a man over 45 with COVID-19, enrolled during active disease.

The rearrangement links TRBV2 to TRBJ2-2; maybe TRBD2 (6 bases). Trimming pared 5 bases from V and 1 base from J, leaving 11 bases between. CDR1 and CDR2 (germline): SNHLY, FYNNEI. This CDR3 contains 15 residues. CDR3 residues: CASSTGTLNTGELFF. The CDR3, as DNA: TGTGCCAGCAGTACCGGGACTTTGAACACCGGGGAGCTGTTTTTT.

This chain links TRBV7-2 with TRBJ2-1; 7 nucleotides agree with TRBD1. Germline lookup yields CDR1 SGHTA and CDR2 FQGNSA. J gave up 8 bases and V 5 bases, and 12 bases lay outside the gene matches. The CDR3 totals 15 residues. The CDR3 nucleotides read TGTGCCAGCAGCCCGGGACAGACCCACGGGTATGAGCAGTTCTTC. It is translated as CASSPGQTHGYEQFF.

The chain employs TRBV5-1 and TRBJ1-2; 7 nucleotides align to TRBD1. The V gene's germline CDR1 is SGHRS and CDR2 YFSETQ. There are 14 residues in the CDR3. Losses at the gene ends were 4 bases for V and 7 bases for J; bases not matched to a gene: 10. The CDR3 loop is CASSGTYRGGGYTF. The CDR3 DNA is TGCGCCAGCAGCGGCACTTACAGGGGCGGTGGCTACACCTTC.

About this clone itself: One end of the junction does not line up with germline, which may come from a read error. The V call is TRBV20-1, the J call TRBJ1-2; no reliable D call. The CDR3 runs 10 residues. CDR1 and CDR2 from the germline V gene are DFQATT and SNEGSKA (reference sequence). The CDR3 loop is CSAYDGGVVF. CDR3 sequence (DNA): TGCAGTGCTTATGACGGAGGTGTGGTCTTC.

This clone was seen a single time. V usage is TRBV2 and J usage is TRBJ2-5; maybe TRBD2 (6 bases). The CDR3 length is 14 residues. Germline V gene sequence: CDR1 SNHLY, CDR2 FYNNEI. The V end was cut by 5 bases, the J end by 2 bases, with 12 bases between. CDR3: CASSTGTLQETQYF. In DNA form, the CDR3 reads TGTGCCAGCAGTACCGGGACTCTGCAAGAGACCCAGTACTTC. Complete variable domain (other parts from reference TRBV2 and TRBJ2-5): EPEVTQTPSHQVTQMGQEVILRCVPISNHLYFYWYRQILGQKVEFLVSFYNNEISEKSEIFDDQFSVERPDGSNFTLKIRSTKLEDSAMYFCASSTGTLQETQYFGPGTRLLVL.

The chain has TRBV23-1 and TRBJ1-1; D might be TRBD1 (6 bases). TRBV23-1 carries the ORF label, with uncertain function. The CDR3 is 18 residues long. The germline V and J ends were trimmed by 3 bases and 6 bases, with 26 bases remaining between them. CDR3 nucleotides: TGCGCCAGCAGTCACAGAACAGGGAAGAGGGCTGGAACGGCTGAAGCTTTCTTT. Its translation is CASSHRTGKRAGTAEAFF.

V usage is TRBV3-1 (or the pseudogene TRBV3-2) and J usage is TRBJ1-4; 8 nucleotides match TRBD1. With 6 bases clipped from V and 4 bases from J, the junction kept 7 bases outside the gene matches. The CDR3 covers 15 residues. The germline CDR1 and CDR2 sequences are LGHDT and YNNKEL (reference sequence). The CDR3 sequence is CASRSQGAGNEKLFF. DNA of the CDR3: TGTGCCAGCAGAAGTCAGGGGGCCGGTAATGAAAAACTGTTTTTT.

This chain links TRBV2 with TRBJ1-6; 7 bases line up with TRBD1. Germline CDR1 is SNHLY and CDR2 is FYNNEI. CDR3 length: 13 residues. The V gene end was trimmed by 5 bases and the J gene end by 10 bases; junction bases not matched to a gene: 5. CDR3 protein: CASSFTGESPLHF. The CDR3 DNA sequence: TGTGCCAGCAGTTTTACAGGGGAATCACCCCTCCACTTT.

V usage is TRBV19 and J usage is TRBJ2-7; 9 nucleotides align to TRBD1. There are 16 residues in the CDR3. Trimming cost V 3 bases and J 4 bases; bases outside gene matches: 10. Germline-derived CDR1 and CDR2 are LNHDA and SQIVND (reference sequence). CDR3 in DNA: TGTGCCAGTAGTATCCTCGGCACAGGGGGCTTGTACGAGCAGTACTTC. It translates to CASSILGTGGLYEQYF.

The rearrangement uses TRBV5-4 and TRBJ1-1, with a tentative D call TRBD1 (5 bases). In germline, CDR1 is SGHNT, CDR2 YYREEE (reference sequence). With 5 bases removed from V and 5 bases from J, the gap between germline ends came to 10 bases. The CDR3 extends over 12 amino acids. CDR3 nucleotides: TGTGCCAGCAGTCTAGGGGCGACTGAAGCTTTCTTT. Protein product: CASSLGATEAFF.

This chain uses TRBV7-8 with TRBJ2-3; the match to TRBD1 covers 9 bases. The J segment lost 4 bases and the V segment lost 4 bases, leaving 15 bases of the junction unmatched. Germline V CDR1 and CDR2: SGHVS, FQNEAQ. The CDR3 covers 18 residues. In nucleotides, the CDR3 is TGTGCCAGCAGCTCCACAGCCTACTACGGGACAGGGCCAGATACGCAGTATTTT. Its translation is CASSSTAYYGTGPDTQYF.

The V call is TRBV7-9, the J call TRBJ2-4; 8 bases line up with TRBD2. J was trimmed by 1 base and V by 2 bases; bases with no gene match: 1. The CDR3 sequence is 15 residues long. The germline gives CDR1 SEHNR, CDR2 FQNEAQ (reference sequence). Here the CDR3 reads CASSLRGGAKNIQYF. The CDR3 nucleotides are TGTGCCAGCAGCTTACGGGGGGGTGCCAAAAACATTCAGTACTTC.

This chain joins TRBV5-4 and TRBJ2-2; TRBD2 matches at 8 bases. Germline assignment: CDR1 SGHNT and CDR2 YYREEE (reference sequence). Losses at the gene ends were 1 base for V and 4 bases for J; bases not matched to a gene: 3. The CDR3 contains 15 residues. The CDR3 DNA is TGTGCCAGCAGCTTGACGGGGGGGCTCACCGGGGAGCTGTTTTTT. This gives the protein CASSLTGGLTGELFF.

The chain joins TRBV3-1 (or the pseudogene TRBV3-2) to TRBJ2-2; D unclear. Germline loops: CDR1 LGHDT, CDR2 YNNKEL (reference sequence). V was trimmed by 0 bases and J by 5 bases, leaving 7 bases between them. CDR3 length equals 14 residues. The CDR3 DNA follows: TGTGCCAGCAGCCAAGAATCGGGTACCGGGGAGCTGTTTTTT. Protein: CASSQESGTGELFF.

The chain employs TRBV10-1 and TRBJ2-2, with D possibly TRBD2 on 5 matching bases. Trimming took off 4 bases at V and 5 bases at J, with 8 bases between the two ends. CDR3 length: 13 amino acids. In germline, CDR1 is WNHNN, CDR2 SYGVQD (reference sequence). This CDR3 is CASSGTPTGELFF. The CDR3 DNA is TGCGCCAGCAGTGGGACTCCGACCGGGGAGCTGTTTTTT.

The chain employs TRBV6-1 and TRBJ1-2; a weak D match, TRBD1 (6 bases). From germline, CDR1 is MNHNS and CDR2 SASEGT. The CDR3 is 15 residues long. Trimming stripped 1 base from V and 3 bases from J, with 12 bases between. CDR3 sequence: CASSEGPRGYYGYTF. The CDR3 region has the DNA TGTGCCAGCAGTGAAGGCCCCAGGGGTTACTATGGCTACACCTTC.

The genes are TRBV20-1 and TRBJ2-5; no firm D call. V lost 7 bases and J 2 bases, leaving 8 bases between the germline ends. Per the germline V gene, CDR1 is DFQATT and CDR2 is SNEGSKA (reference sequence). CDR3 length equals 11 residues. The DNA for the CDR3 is TGCAGTGGGGCGAGACAAGAGACCCAGTACTTC. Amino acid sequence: CSGARQETQYF.

The CDR3 DNA follows: TGTGCCAGCAGTCCGTCAGGGGGCCAAACCCGGCCCCAGCATTTT. Translation: CASSPSGGQTRPQHF. The V call is TRBV7-8, the J call TRBJ1-5; 8 bases align to TRBD1. Germline-derived CDR1 and CDR2 are SGHVS and FQNEAQ. The CDR3 runs to 15 residues. V was pared by 6 bases and J by 9 bases, with 13 bases of the junction left unmatched.

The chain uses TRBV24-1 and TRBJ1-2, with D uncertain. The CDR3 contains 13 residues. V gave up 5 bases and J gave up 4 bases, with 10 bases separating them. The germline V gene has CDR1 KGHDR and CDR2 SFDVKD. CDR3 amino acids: CATSAAVFYGYTF. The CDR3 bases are TGTGCCACCAGTGCCGCGGTCTTCTATGGCTACACCTTC.

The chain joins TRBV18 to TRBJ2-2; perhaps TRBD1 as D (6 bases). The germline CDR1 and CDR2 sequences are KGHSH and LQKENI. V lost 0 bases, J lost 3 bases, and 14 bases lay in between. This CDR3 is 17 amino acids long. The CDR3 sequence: CASSPPNGQPDTGELFF. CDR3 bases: TGTGCCAGCTCACCACCGAACGGACAGCCGGACACCGGGGAGCTGTTTTTT.

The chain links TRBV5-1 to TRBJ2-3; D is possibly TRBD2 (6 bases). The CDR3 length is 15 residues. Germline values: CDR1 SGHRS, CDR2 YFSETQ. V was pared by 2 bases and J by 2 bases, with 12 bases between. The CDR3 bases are TGCGCCAGCAGCTTCCTCGGGAGCTTCACAGATACGCAGTATTTT. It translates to CASSFLGSFTDTQYF.

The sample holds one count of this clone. The CDR3 nucleotides are TGTGCCTGGAGTCTCGGACAGGGGTGGCAGGGGGGGGAGCTGTTTTTT. This sequence encodes CAWSLGQGWQGGELFF. The chain has TRBV30 and TRBJ2-2, with 9 bases fitting TRBD1. CDR3 length: 16 amino acids. The V gene end was trimmed by 2 bases and the J gene end by 8 bases; junction bases not matched to a gene: 12. Germline assignment: CDR1 GTSNPN and CDR2 SVGIG (reference sequence).

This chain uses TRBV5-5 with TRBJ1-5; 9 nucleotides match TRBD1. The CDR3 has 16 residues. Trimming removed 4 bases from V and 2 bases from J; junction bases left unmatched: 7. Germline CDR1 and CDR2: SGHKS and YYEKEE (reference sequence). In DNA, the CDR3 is TGTGCCAGCAGCCCCGGGACAGGGCATGGCAATCAGCCCCAGCATTTT. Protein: CASSPGTGHGNQPQHF.

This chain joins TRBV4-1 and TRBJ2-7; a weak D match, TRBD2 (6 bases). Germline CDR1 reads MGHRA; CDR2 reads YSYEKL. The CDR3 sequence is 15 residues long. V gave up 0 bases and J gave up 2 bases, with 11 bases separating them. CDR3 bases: TGCGCCAGCAGCCAAGAGCAGGACTATCCCTACGAGCAGTACTTC. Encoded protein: CASSQEQDYPYEQYF.

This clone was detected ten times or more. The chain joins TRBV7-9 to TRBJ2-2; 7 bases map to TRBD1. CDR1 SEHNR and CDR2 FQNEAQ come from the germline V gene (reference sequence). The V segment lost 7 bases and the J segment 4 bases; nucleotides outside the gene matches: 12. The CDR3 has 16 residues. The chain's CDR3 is CASTPLWTGSTGELFF. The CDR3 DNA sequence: TGTGCCAGCACCCCTTTATGGACAGGAAGCACCGGGGAGCTGTTTTTT.

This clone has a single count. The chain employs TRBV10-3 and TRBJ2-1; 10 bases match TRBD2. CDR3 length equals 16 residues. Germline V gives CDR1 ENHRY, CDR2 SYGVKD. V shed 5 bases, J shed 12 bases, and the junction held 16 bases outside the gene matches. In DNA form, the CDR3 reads TGTGCCATCAGTACCTATAGCGGGGGGCCACAAGACGGGCAGTTCTTC. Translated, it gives CAISTYSGGPQDGQFF.

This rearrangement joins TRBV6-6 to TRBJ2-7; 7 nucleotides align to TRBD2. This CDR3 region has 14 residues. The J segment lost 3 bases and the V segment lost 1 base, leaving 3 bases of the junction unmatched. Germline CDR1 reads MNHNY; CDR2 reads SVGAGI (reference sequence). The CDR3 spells CASSYFLAVYEQYF. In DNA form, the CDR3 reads TGTGCCAGCAGTTACTTTCTAGCGGTCTACGAGCAGTACTTC.

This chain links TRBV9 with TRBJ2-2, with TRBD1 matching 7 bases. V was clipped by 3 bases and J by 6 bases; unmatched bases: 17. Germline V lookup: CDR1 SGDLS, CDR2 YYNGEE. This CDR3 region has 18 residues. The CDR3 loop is CASSGRGQPAGGPGELFF. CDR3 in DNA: TGTGCCAGCAGCGGTAGGGGACAGCCAGCCGGTGGTCCCGGGGAGCTGTTTTTT.

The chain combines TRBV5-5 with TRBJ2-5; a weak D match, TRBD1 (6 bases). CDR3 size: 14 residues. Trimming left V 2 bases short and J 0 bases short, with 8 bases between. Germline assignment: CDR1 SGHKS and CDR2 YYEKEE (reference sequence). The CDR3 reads CASSFWGHQETQYF. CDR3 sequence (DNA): TGTGCCAGCAGCTTTTGGGGGCACCAAGAGACCCAGTACTTC.

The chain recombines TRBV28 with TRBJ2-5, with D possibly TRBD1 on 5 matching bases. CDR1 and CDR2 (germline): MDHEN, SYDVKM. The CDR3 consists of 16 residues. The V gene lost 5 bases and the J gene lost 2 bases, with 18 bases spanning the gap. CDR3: CASSSSFRVSQETQYF. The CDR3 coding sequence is TGTGCCAGCAGTAGTTCTTTCAGGGTGTCGCAAGAGACCCAGTACTTC.

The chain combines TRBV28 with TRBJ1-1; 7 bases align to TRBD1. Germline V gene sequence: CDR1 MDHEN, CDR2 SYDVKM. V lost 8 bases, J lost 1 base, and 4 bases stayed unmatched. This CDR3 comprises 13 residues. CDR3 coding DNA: TGTGCCAGCTTCAGGGGGAGGAACACTGAAGCTTTCTTT. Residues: CASFRGRNTEAFF.